One TCR beta chain is described in this entry. Its cognate antigen has yet to be identified. No much larger clonotype is one base removed from it; base qualities were not supplied. The CDR3 covers 13 residues, taking in both the cysteine and the phenylalanine. Kept here is only the CDR3 DNA, which spans 39 bases and is read in frame from base 1. Reading the germline V gene (reference sequence) gives CDR1 WNHNN and CDR2 SYGVQD. V and J lose 6 bases and 8 bases, and a span of 14 bases separates them. This sample was included in a study of T cell responses to AZD1222 COVID-19 vaccine (dated by TCRdb to 2020 to 2023). A note on the overall study: AZD1222 recipients with second doses at about 4 weeks or about 12 weeks were pooled, because spike-specific TCR depth and breadth did not differ between schedules. A total of more than 230 trial participants underwent TCR sequencing, of whom nearly 210 had received two doses of AZD1222 and 26 had received two doses of the MenACWY control vaccine. Trial participants were enrolled into age subgroups of 18-55, 56-69 and 70-plus years, which contained approximately 150, 28 and 58 TCR-sequenced participants, respectively.

The CDR3 regions of human TCRbeta chains were analyzed by immunosequencing. On the authors' methods: TCRs in the repertoires were compared against a reference library of SARS-CoV-2-specific TCRs that had been generated with the MIRA antigen-specificity platform. Breadth was defined as the fraction of unique TCRs that were SARS-CoV-2-associated, and depth was defined as the fraction of total T cells that were SARS-CoV-2-associated. Using the MIRA data, each spike-specific TCR was mapped to the spike region that the TCR reacts to and placed in a CD4 or CD8 class. Log10-transformed breadth and depth values were compared by one-way ANOVA with Sidak's multiple comparisons tests. TCRdb re-hosts the immuneACCESS table, in-frame sequences only. Its copies lack some clones; in the studies checked, an unresolved V gene accounts for under half of them, and the cause for the rest is not known. V, J and clone size were drawn from that table, and D and trimming were deduced from the DNA. The sample table records 70,000 to 85,000 clones; roughly 85% of these occur just once. The ten top clones hold 2.9% of the sample.

Per the publication, the time point label means: baseline before first vaccination. Vaccinee samples came from UK trials COV001 and COV002, including a single-blind randomized controlled phase 2/3 trial of AZD1222 (ChAdOx1 nCoV-19) in healthy adults. For TCRbeta chain sequencing, PBMC samples from trial participants were taken at day 0 and at day 28 after the second dose. Study-wide findings and limitations: Vaccine-associated CD4 TCRs spanned the whole spike protein, with dominant responses in regions 160-218 and 743-854. Spike-specific TCR breadth and depth rose significantly after two AZD1222 doses compared with day 0 and with MenACWY recipients. The 56-69-year group was small, and its depth increase did not reach significance, likely because of low power. Participants were mostly white British, with more females than males. The authors suggested clonal diversity may have been underestimated. Because no day 14 peak-response samples were available, the repertoires could be characterized only after the peak T cell response. Conclusions about previously exposed vaccinees are limited because only 5 or 6 AZD1222 recipients were SARS-CoV-2 seropositive at baseline. Nearly half of unique spike-specific TCRs reportedly recognized epitopes outside regions mutated in the B.1.351 and B.1.1.7 variants.

The sample in question was peripheral blood, obtained on day 0 of AZD1222 vaccination. The chain links TRBV10-1 with TRBJ2-1; TRBD2 is a possible D gene, resting on 5 matching bases. This sequence originates from an adult in good health. Here the CDR3 is given as CASSLDSGDEQFF. The nucleotide sequence reads TGCGCCAGCAGCCTAGATTCCGGGGATGAGCAGTTCTTC.